This T cell receptor beta chain derives from a study of blood T cells in healthy people across ages. CDR1 is DFQATT and CDR2 is SNEGSKA in the germline V gene (reference sequence). V gave up 5 bases and J gave up 0 bases; unmatched junction bases: 5. The CDR3 is made up of 14 amino acids. This clonotype has ten or more counts. The second PCR ran about 7 to 12 cycles with a sample-barcoded 5' primer and J-beta primers. In TCRdb, the 5' RACE reads were re-called with MiXCR into one record per CDR3 protein. Here the sample spans roughly 1.7 million distinct CDR3 sequences, about 32% being singletons. The chain joins TRBV20-1 to TRBJ2-3; 7 bases match TRBD1. The receptor was isolated from a woman aged 25 to 39 in good health. Sequenced: blood. The DNA for the CDR3 is TGCAGTGCTCGGACAGGACCTAGCACAGATACGCAGTATTTT. This encodes CSARTGPSTDTQYF.